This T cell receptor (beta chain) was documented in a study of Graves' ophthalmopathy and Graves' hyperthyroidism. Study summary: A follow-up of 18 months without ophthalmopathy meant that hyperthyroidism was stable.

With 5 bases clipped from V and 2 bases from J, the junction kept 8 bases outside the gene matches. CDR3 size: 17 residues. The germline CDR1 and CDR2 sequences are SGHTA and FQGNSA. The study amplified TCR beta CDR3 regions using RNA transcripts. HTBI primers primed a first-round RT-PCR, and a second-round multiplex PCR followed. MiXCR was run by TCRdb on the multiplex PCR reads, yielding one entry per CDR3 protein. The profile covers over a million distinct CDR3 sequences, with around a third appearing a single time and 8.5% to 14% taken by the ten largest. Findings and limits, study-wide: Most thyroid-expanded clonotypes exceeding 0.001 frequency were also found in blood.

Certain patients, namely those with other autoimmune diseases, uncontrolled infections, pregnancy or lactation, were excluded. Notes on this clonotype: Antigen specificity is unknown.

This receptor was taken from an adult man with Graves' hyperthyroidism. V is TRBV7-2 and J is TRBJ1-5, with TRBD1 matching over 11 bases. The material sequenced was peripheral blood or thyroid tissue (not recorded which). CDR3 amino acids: CASSQRTGGRGNQPQHF. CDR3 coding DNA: TGTGCCAGCAGCCAACGGACAGGGGGCAGGGGCAATCAGCCCCAGCATTTT.